The rows below give T cell receptor beta chains drawn from one sample of a study of cytomegalovirus exposure and HLA in healthy donors. The method was immunoSEQ multiplex PCR; TCRdb's version includes in-frame clones alone and lacks a portion of them. The table lists under 300,000 clones, 84% of them singletons, with roughly 2% in the top ten. Sequenced material: PBMCs. The receptors originated from a woman in her 40s in good health and CMV-seropositive. The CDR3 runs from the conserved cysteine through the conserved F or W. A D gene is named only where the DNA matches it firmly. A row's size may be missing; if present it is once, few, many or a size class.

v_gene,abundance,j_gene,d_gene,CDR3aa,CDR3nt
TRBV5-4,.,TRBJ1-6,TRBD1,CASSGGVPGQGQGYSPLHF,TGTGCCAGCAGCGGGGGGGTGCCGGGACAGGGTCAAGGGTATTCACCCCTCCACTTT
TRBV2,.,TRBJ2-7,TRBD2,CASSVASGYEQYF,TGTGCCAGCAGTGTGGCTAGCGGATACGAGCAGTACTTC
TRBV5-1,.,TRBJ1-1,TRBD1,CASSHGDRGPNTEAFF,TGCGCCAGCAGCCACGGGGACAGGGGCCCGAACACTGAAGCTTTCTTT
TRBV9,few,TRBJ2-2,TRBD2,CASSVALAGGTNTGELFF,TGTGCCAGCAGCGTAGCCCTAGCGGGAGGCACGAACACCGGGGAGCTGTTTTTT
TRBV30,.,TRBJ2-3,TRBD2,CAWNSGSTDTQYF,TGTGCCTGGAATAGCGGGAGTACAGATACGCAGTATTTT
TRBV5-1,.,TRBJ1-4,.,CASSLDWEGYEKLFF,TGCGCCAGCAGCTTGGACTGGGAGGGATATGAAAAACTGTTTTTT
TRBV4-1,.,TRBJ1-5,.,CASSQDEGSNQPQHF,TGCGCCAGCAGCCAAGATGAGGGTAGCAATCAGCCCCAGCATTTT
TRBV4-3,.,TRBJ1-2,.,CASSQDVGERDYGYTF,TGCGCCAGCAGCCAAGATGTAGGGGAGCGGGACTATGGCTACACCTTC
TRBV19,.,TRBJ2-7,.,CASSKMVGGGAYEQYF,TGTGCCAGTAGTAAGATGGTAGGTGGAGGCGCGTACGAGCAGTACTTC
TRBV4-3,.,TRBJ2-1,.,CASSQGGTSRPREQFF,TGCGCCAGCAGCCAAGGGGGCACTAGCCGTCCGAGGGAGCAGTTCTTC
TRBV19,.,TRBJ2-7,TRBD2,CASSLAEGSYEQYF,TGTGCCAGTAGCCTAGCGGAAGGGTCCTACGAGCAGTACTTC
TRBV28,once,TRBJ2-1,TRBD2,CASSLFYGRLGEQFF,TGTGCCAGCAGTTTATTCTACGGGAGGCTGGGTGAGCAGTTCTTC
TRBV4-3,few,TRBJ2-3,TRBD2,CASSQDAGANTDTQYF,TGCGCCAGCAGCCAAGATGCGGGAGCGAACACAGATACGCAGTATTTT
TRBV27,.,TRBJ1-1,TRBD1,CASSLSGTGRQNTEAFF,TGTGCCAGCAGTTTATCAGGGACAGGGAGACAAAACACTGAAGCTTTCTTT
TRBV7-3,.,TRBJ2-5,TRBD2,CASSSTSGIAETQYF,TGTGCCAGCAGCTCGACTAGCGGGATAGCCGAGACCCAGTACTTC
TRBV7-2,.,TRBJ2-7,.,CASSFPGSEQYF,TGTGCCAGCAGCTTCCCGGGGAGCGAGCAGTACTTC
TRBV7-8,.,TRBJ2-7,.,CASRAPGRGHEQYF,TGTGCCAGCAGAGCACCCGGCAGGGGCCACGAGCAGTACTTC
TRBV30,once,TRBJ2-7,.,CAWSTTGYEQYF,TGTGCCTGGAGTACTACAGGGTACGAGCAGTACTTC
TRBV19,.,TRBJ2-7,.,CASSMSTDYEQYF,TGTGCCAGTAGTATGAGCACCGATTACGAGCAGTACTTC
TRBV9,.,TRBJ1-1,TRBD1,CASGQGSTTEAFF,TGTGCCAGCGGACAGGGTTCGACGACTGAAGCTTTCTTT
TRBV5-4,.,TRBJ2-3,TRBD2,CASSPRTSGTETDTQYF,TGTGCCAGCAGCCCACGGACTAGCGGGACGGAGACAGATACGCAGTATTTT
TRBV19,.,TRBJ2-1,TRBD2,CASSMGREVYNEQFF,TGTGCCAGTAGTATGGGCCGGGAGGTCTACAATGAGCAGTTCTTC
TRBV4-3,.,TRBJ1-2,.,CASSQDRGGWANYGYTF,TGCGCCAGCAGCCAAGATCGAGGAGGGTGGGCTAACTATGGCTACACCTTC
TRBV19,.,TRBJ1-4,.,CASSPMAGENEKLFF,TGTGCCAGTAGTCCTATGGCGGGGGAGAATGAAAAACTGTTTTTT
TRBV7-9,.,TRBJ2-7,TRBD2,CASSTTTSRLEF,TGTGCCAGCAGCACGACGACTAGCAGGTTGGAATTC
TRBV7-6,.,TRBJ2-5,.,CASSLVTGGLQETQYF,TGTGCCAGCAGCTTAGTAACGGGCGGGTTGCAAGAGACCCAGTACTTC
TRBV6-4,once,TRBJ2-7,.,CASSDSPKRVEEQYF,TGTGCCAGCAGTGACTCACCGAAGCGGGTAGAGGAGCAGTACTTC
TRBV7-2,.,TRBJ1-2,TRBD1,CASSLYQGGGYTF,TGTGCCAGCAGCTTATACCAGGGGGGTGGCTACACCTTC
TRBV5-8,.,TRBJ2-2,.,CASSGRELFF,TGTGCCAGCAGCGGGCGGGAGCTGTTTTTT
TRBV14,few,TRBJ2-7,TRBD1,CASSQADRGQWEQYF,TGTGCCAGCAGCCAAGCGGACAGGGGGCAATGGGAGCAGTACTTC
TRBV4-1,.,TRBJ1-1,.,CASSVDRYMNTEAFF,TGCGCCAGCAGCGTGGACAGATACATGAACACTGAAGCTTTCTTT
TRBV4-3,.,TRBJ2-6,.,CASSRGDNGANVLTF,TGCGCCAGCAGCCGGGGGGATAATGGGGCCAACGTCCTGACTTTC
TRBV12-5,.,TRBJ2-7,TRBD1,CASGLWGQGSLEQYF,TGTGCTAGTGGTTTGTGGGGACAGGGGTCGCTCGAGCAGTACTTC
TRBV4-1,.,TRBJ1-5,.,CASSQGGLTHQPQHF,TGCGCCAGCAGCCAAGGGGGGCTGACCCATCAGCCCCAGCATTTT
TRBV7-9,.,TRBJ2-5,TRBD2,CASSLASGGEETQYF,TGTGCCAGCAGCTTAGCCTCTGGGGGGGAAGAGACCCAGTACTTC
TRBV27,.,TRBJ1-1,.,CASSLRGGNTEAFF,TGTGCCAGCAGTCTTCGGGGGGGAAACACTGAAGCTTTCTTT
TRBV19,.,TRBJ2-1,TRBD2,CASSPGTSGSNEQFF,TGTGCCAGTAGTCCAGGGACTAGCGGGAGCAATGAGCAGTTCTTC
TRBV4-1,.,TRBJ2-3,TRBD2,CASSLGGRQDTQYF,TGCGCCAGCAGTTTGGGCGGGAGGCAGGATACGCAGTATTTT
TRBV4-1,.,TRBJ1-4,TRBD1,CASSQDPPTGGDEKLFF,TGCGCCAGCAGCCAAGACCCCCCGACAGGGGGAGACGAAAAACTGTTTTTT
TRBV4-1,.,TRBJ2-7,TRBD2,CASSPRGEGPYEQYF,TGCGCCAGCAGCCCCAGAGGGGAGGGGCCCTACGAGCAGTACTTC
TRBV6-1,few,TRBJ2-7,TRBD1,CASSGDRVPYEQYF,TGTGCCAGCAGTGGCGACAGGGTCCCCTACGAGCAGTACTTC
TRBV5-5,.,TRBJ1-5,.,CASSWEGWQENQPQHF,TGTGCCAGCAGCTGGGAGGGGTGGCAGGAGAATCAGCCCCAGCATTTT
TRBV19,.,TRBJ2-5,TRBD2,CASRHVDGGQETQYF,TGTGCCAGTAGACATGTCGACGGGGGGCAAGAGACCCAGTACTTC
TRBV27,.,TRBJ1-1,.,CASRSSGGNTEAFF,TGTGCCAGCCGATCAAGCGGAGGGAACACTGAAGCTTTCTTT
TRBV7-2,.,TRBJ2-2,.,CASSLDRSGELFF,TGTGCCAGCAGCTTGGACAGATCCGGGGAGCTGTTTTTT
TRBV7-8,.,TRBJ1-1,.,CASSLGGSTQTGTEAFF,TGTGCCAGCAGCTTAGGAGGGTCTACCCAGACGGGCACTGAAGCTTTCTTT
TRBV30,.,TRBJ1-6,TRBD1,CAWRADRGYSPLHF,TGTGCCTGGAGGGCTGACAGGGGTTATTCACCCCTCCACTTT
TRBV5-4,.,TRBJ1-1,.,CASSLVGGIYTEAFF,TGTGCCAGCAGCTTGGTTGGGGGGATTTACACTGAAGCTTTCTTT
TRBV29-1,.,TRBJ1-1,TRBD1,CSVGEMTGEAFF,TGCAGCGTTGGGGAAATGACAGGGGAAGCTTTCTTT
TRBV28,.,TRBJ1-2,.,CASSEDRFNYGYTF,TGTGCCAGCAGCGAAGACAGGTTTAACTATGGCTACACCTTC
TRBV5-6,.,TRBJ2-7,.,CASSLPSSYEQYF,TGTGCCAGCAGCCTTCCGAGCTCCTACGAGCAGTACTTC
TRBV28,few,TRBJ2-1,TRBD2,CASSRMTSGRYNEQFF,TGTGCCAGCAGTCGGATGACTAGCGGGAGATACAATGAGCAGTTCTTC
TRBV28,.,TRBJ2-3,TRBD2,CASSLGGGGTDTQYF,TGTGCCAGCAGTTTAGGGGGCGGGGGGACAGATACGCAGTATTTT